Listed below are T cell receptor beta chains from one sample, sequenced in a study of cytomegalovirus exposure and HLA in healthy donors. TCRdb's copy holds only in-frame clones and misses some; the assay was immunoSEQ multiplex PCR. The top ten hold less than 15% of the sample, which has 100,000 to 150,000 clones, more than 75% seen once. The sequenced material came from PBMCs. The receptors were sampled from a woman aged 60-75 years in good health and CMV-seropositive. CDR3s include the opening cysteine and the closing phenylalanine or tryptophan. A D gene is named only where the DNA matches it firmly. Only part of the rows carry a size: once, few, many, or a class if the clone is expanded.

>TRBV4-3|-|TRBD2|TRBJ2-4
TGCGCCAGCAGCCACAACACTAAACCGGGGGGAAACATTCAGTACTTC
CASSHNTKPGGNIQYF
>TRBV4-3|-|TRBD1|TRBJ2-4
TGCGCCAGCAGCGCCGGACGGACAGGCAGAAACATTCAGTACTTC
CASSAGRTGRNIQYF
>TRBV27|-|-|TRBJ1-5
TGTGCCAGCAGTTTTTCGGGAAGGGGCAATCAGCCCCAGCATTTT
CASSFSGRGNQPQHF
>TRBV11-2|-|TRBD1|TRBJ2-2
TGTGCCAGCAGTCCTACAGGGGGAGGCAACACCGGGGAGCTGTTTTTT
CASSPTGGGNTGELFF
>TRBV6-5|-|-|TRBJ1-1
TGTGCCAGCAGTTACGGGCCACAGGGTCCGAACACTGAAGCTTTCTTT
CASSYGPQGPNTEAFF
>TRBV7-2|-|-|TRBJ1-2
TGTGCCAGCAGCTTGGAGGGGCTGAGGGTCTTC
CASSLEGLRVF
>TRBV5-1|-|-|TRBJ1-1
TGCGCCAGCAGCTTCGTTGGGGCAGTAAACACTGAAGCTTTCTTT
CASSFVGAVNTEAFF
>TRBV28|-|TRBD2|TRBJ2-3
TGTGCCAGCACCACTGGCGGGGGAGGCGCAGATACGCAGTATTTT
CASTTGGGGADTQYF
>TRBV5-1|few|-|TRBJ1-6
TGCGCCAGCAGCTTCGGTCCAGCGATTAATTCACCCCTCCACTTT
CASSFGPAINSPLHF
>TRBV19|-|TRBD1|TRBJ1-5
TGTGCCAGTATTCGGACAGGGGTTAGCAATCAGCCCCAGCATTTT
CASIRTGVSNQPQHF
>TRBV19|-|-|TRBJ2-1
TGTGCCAGTAGGGATGCAGGGTTAGGGGGCAATGAGCAGTTCTTC
CASRDAGLGGNEQFF
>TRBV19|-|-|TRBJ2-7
TGTGCCAGTAAGGACCGGCCAGGGGCCGTCGACGAGCAGTACTTC
CASKDRPGAVDEQYF
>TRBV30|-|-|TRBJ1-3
TGTGCCTGGAGTACGTTGGCACGCTCTGGAAACACCATATATTTT
CAWSTLARSGNTIYF
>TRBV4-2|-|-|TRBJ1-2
TGTGCCAGCAGCCAAGTATTGGCAGGGGAAGGCTCGTCCTATGGCTACACCTTC
CASSQVLAGEGSSYGYTF
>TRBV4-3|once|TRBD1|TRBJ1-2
TGCGCCAGCAGCCAGGGACAGGGGGTACCGCACTATGGCTACACCTTC
CASSQGQGVPHYGYTF